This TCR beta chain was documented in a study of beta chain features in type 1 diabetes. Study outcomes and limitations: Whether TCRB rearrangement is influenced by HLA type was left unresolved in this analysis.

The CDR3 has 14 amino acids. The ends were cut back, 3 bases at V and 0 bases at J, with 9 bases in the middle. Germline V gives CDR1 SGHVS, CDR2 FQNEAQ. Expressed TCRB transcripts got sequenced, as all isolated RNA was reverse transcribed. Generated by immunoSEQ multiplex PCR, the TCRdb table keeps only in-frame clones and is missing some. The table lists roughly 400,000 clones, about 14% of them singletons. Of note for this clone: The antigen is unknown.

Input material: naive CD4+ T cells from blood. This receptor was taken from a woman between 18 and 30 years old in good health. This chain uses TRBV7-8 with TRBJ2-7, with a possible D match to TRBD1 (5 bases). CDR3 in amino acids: CASSLGPRSYEQYF. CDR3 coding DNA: TGTGCCAGCAGCTTGGGGCCGCGCTCCTACGAGCAGTACTTC.